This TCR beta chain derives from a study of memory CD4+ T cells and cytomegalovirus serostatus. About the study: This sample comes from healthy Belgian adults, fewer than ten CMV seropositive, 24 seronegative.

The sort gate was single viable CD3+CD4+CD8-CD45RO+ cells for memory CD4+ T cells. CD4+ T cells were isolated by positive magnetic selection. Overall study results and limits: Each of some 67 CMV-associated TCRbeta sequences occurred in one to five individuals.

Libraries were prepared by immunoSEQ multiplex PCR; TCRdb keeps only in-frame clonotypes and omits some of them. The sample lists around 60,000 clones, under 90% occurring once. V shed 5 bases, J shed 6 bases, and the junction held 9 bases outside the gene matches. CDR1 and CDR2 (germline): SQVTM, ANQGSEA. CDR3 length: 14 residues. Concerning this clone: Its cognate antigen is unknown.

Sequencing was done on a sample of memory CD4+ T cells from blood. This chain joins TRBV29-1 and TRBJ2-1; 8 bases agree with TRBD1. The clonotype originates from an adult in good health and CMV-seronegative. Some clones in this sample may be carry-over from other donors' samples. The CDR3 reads CSVFGQGSSNEQFF. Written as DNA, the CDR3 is TGCAGCGTTTTCGGACAGGGAAGCTCCAATGAGCAGTTCTTC.